This paragraph covers one T cell receptor beta chain sequence. Healthy bone marrow donors supplied every sample. This sample stems from a study of cytomegalovirus exposure and HLA in healthy donors. The study ran its PCR with 60 Vbeta and 13 Jbeta primers. Libraries were prepared by immunoSEQ multiplex PCR; TCRdb keeps only in-frame clonotypes and omits some of them. The top ten hold over 13% of the sample, which has roughly 150,000 clones, about 80% seen once. The sequence was collected from a woman aged 40 to 50 in good health and CMV-seronegative. The sequenced sample consisted of PBMCs.

Here the CDR3 reads CASKPIQGSNQPQHF. The CDR3 region has the DNA TGTGCCAGCAAGCCCATCCAGGGCTCCAATCAGCCCCAGCATTTT. The V and J genes are TRBV6-1 and TRBJ1-5, with D tentatively TRBD1 (5 bases). The CDR3 is 15 residues long. The V end was cut by 7 bases, the J end by 3 bases, with 16 bases between. Germline CDR1 MNHNS, CDR2 SASEGT.